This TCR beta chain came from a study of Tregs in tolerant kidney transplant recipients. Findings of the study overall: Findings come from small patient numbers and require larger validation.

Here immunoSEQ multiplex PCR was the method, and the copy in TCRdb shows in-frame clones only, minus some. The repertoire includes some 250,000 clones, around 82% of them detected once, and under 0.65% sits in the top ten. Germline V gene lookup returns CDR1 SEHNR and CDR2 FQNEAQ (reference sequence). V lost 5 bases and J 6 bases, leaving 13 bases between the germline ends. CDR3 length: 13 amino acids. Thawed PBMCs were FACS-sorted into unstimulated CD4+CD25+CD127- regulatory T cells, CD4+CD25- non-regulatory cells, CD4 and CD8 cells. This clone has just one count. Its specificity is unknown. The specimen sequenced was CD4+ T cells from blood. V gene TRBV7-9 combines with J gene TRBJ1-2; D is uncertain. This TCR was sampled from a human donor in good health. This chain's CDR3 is CASSTTFGDGYTF. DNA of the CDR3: TGTGCCAGCAGCACAACTTTCGGGGATGGCTACACCTTC.